Below, 31 T cell receptor beta chains from the same sample are listed, as sequenced in a study of blood T cell repertoires in COVID-19. Repertoires were generated with immunoSEQ multiplex PCR, while TCRdb's copy carries only in-frame clones and drops some. The table includes 150,000 to 190,000 clones, 76% detected once. Specimen: peripheral blood. The source is a woman of 80 years or more with acute or convalescent COVID-19.

This chain connects TRBV2 to TRBJ1-5; D remains unclear. V was pared by 4 bases and J by 6 bases, with 16 bases between. There are 15 residues in the CDR3. Germline lookup yields CDR1 SNHLY and CDR2 FYNNEI. CDR3 coding DNA: TGTGCCAGCAGTGTGAGTGAGGGTTCGATTCAGCCCCAGCATTTT. Its protein is CASSVSEGSIQPQHF.

V is TRBV27 and J is TRBJ1-4; TRBD1 aligns across 9 bases. Trimming at V came to 5 bases and at J to 7 bases, leaving 11 bases not matched to a gene. There are 16 residues in the CDR3. Germline V gene sequence: CDR1 MNHEY, CDR2 SMNVEV (reference sequence). In DNA, the CDR3 is TGTGCCAGCAGTAGGTCTACAGGGGGCCTAGGTGAAAAACTGTTTTTT. This sequence encodes CASSRSTGGLGEKLFF. Supplemented by reference TRBV27 and TRBJ1-4, the full variable domain reads EAQVTQNPRYLITVTGKKLTVTCSQNMNHEYMSWYRQDPGLGLRQIYYSMNVEVTDKGDVPEGYKVSRKEKRNFPLILESPSPNQTSLYFCASSRSTGGLGEKLFFGSGTQLSVL.

As for this clone: The sample contains more than one DNA sequence encoding this CDR3. The chain employs TRBV5-1 and TRBJ2-5; a possible D gene is TRBD1 (7 bases). Germline V lookup: CDR1 SGHRS, CDR2 YFSETQ. Between the trimmed V and J ends, which lost 2 bases and 5 bases, there was a span of 10 bases. The CDR3 totals 13 residues. The CDR3 loop is CASSLSGGETQYF. CDR3 DNA sequence: TGCGCCAGCAGCTTATCAGGGGGGGAGACCCAGTACTTC. The whole variable domain, filled in from reference TRBV5-1 and TRBJ2-5, reads KAGVTQTPRYLIKTRGQQVTLSCSPISGHRSVSWYQQTPGQGLQFLFEYFSETQRNKGNFPGRFSGRQFSNSRSEMNVSTLELGDSALYLCASSLSGGETQYFGPGTRLLVL.

V is TRBV4-3 and J is TRBJ1-5; no definite D call. The length of the CDR3 is 16 residues. Germline loops: CDR1 LGHNA, CDR2 YSLEER. V lost 0 bases and J 5 bases, leaving 14 bases between the germline ends. Here the CDR3 DNA reads TGCGCCAGCAGCCAAGATTCCGGGAGTGGGGATCAGCCCCAGCATTTT. It encodes CASSQDSGSGDQPQHF.

This sequence joins TRBV18 and TRBJ2-5, with a weak D call TRBD1 (6 bases). CDR3 size: 15 residues. Germline V gene data show CDR1 as KGHSH and CDR2 as LQKENI. Deletions cut 8 bases from V and 0 bases from J, with 16 bases between. The CDR3 region has the DNA TGTGCCAGCGCACGACAACGGACAGACCAAGAGACCCAGTACTTC. Protein sequence: CASARQRTDQETQYF.

V usage is TRBV10-3 and J usage is TRBJ2-5; tentative D call: TRBD2 (5 bases). The CDR3 length is 13 residues. Germline V CDR1 and CDR2: ENHRY, SYGVKD. The V end was cut by 4 bases, the J end by 3 bases, with 9 bases between. The CDR3 protein is CAISGTDEETQYF. CDR3 coding DNA: TGTGCCATCAGTGGGACTGACGAAGAGACCCAGTACTTC.

Notes on this clone: One junction end does not reproduce the germline sequence, and a read error may be involved. This chain connects TRBV11-2 to TRBJ1-1; TRBD1 matches 10 bases. Germline assignment: CDR1 SGHAT and CDR2 FQNNGV. CDR3 length: 13 residues. The CDR3 sequence: CASSSRQGADAFF. CDR3 sequence (DNA): TGTGCCAGCAGCTCGAGACAGGGGGCTGATGCTTTCTTT.

The rearrangement links TRBV11-2 to TRBJ2-3; D gene unclear. CDR1 SGHAT and CDR2 FQNNGV come from the germline V gene. The CDR3 is 13 residues long. V was shortened by 1 base and J by 3 bases, with 5 bases between the two germline ends. CDR3 in amino acids: CASSLVQTDTQYF. The CDR3 coding sequence is TGTGCCAGCAGCTTAGTCCAGACAGATACGCAGTATTTT.

The rearrangement joins TRBV18 to TRBJ1-5; tentative D call: TRBD1 (6 bases). Germline V gene lookup returns CDR1 KGHSH and CDR2 LQKENI. This CDR3 contains 14 residues. Trimming took off 5 bases at V and 6 bases at J, with 14 bases between the two ends. CDR3 residues: CASSDGGLSQPQHF. CDR3 coding DNA: TGTGCCAGCTCAGACGGGGGGCTGAGTCAGCCCCAGCATTTT.

The V gene is TRBV27, the J gene TRBJ2-1, with 10 bases matching TRBD1. Germline V gives CDR1 MNHEY, CDR2 SMNVEV (reference sequence). The junction had 1 base not matched to a gene; V was cut back by 2 bases and J by 3 bases. This CDR3 has 15 amino acids. CDR3 amino acids: CASSLRDRGYNEQFF. Here the CDR3 DNA reads TGTGCCAGCAGTTTACGGGACAGGGGCTACAATGAGCAGTTCTTC.

This sequence joins TRBV18 and TRBJ1-3; D might be TRBD1 (5 bases). Germline CDR1 reads KGHSH; CDR2 reads LQKENI. The CDR3 has 13 residues. V was cut by 2 bases and J by 4 bases, with 6 bases left in between. DNA of the CDR3: TGTGCCAGCTCACCAGGGGCGGGAAACACCATATATTTT. Amino acid sequence: CASSPGAGNTIYF. Filled out from reference TRBV18 and TRBJ1-3, the complete variable domain reads NAGVMQNPRHLVRRRGQEARLRCSPMKGHSHVYWYRQLPEEGLKFMVYLQKENIIDESGMPKERFSAEFPKEGPSILRIQQVVRGDSAAYFCASSPGAGNTIYFGEGSWLTVV.

The rearrangement joins TRBV5-6 to TRBJ2-3; 9 positions match TRBD1. The V gene end was trimmed by 6 bases and the J gene end by 2 bases; junction bases not matched to a gene: 13. The CDR3 sequence is 17 residues long. CDR1 and CDR2 from the germline V gene are SGHDT and YYEEEE. CDR3 protein: CASTKPLRTGVTDTQYF. In nucleotides, the CDR3 is TGTGCCAGCACCAAACCCCTGAGGACAGGGGTCACAGATACGCAGTATTTT.

This clone is a singleton in its sample. The chain is built from TRBV4-3 and TRBJ2-7, with a tentative D call TRBD1 (6 bases). The CDR3 covers 15 residues. With 4 bases removed from V and 6 bases from J, the gap between germline ends came to 19 bases. Germline V gene lookup returns CDR1 LGHNA and CDR2 YSLEER. The CDR3 spells CASSPESRAGAEQYF. CDR3 nucleotide sequence: TGCGCCAGCAGCCCCGAGAGTAGGGCAGGGGCCGAGCAGTACTTC.

The rearrangement links TRBV6-2 or TRBV6-3 to TRBJ2-7; D gene ambiguous. The CDR3 totals 14 residues. Looked up from germline, CDR1 is MNHEY and CDR2 is SVGEGT. Trimming removed 3 bases at V and 0 bases at J, with 9 bases between. CDR3 DNA: TGTGCCAGCAGTTATCAGCTAGTCTCCTACGAGCAGTACTTC. This encodes CASSYQLVSYEQYF.

The chain has TRBV19 and TRBJ2-1; 10 positions agree with TRBD2. CDR3 length equals 16 residues. Germline CDR1 and CDR2: LNHDA and SQIVND (reference sequence). The ends lost 5 bases at V and 3 bases at J; junction bases unmatched: 7. The CDR3 DNA reads TGTGCCAGTAGTCCGCAAGCGGGAGGGGGCTACAATGAGCAGTTCTTC. The encoded protein is CASSPQAGGGYNEQFF.

This clone was seen a handful of times. The chain has TRBV5-6 and TRBJ1-1, with D possibly being TRBD1 (6 bases). CDR1 and CDR2 (germline): SGHDT, YYEEEE. The CDR3 loop spans 12 amino acids. The V end was cut by 2 bases, the J end by 10 bases, with 12 bases between. The CDR3 DNA reads TGTGCCAGCAGCTTAAAACAGGGTCGAGCTTTCTTT. The encoded protein is CASSLKQGRAFF.

The chain links TRBV3-1 (or the pseudogene TRBV3-2) to TRBJ1-4; D not resolved. The length of the CDR3 is 11 residues. CDR1 LGHDT and CDR2 YNNKEL come from the germline V gene (reference sequence). Trimming stripped 2 bases from V and 8 bases from J, with 3 bases between. In DNA form, the CDR3 reads TGTGCCAGCAGCCAATCGGAAAAACTGTTTTTT. Protein sequence: CASSQSEKLFF.

The chain employs TRBV7-3 and TRBJ1-5; tentatively, D is TRBD1 (6 bases). The V and J ends lost 5 bases and 3 bases respectively, with 11 bases between them. CDR1 and CDR2 (germline): SGHTA, FQGTGA. CDR3 length: 14 residues. The CDR3: CASSMTGPNQPQHF. The DNA for the CDR3 is TGTGCCAGCAGCATGACAGGTCCCAATCAGCCCCAGCATTTT.

This chain joins TRBV11-3 and TRBJ2-7; 9 bases fit TRBD1. Germline trimming cut 5 bases from V and 2 bases from J; bases unmatched to any gene: 7. Germline-derived CDR1 and CDR2 are SGHNT and YENEEA. The CDR3 spans 15 residues. CDR3 in amino acids: CASSLRGQGTYEQYF. Here the CDR3 DNA reads TGTGCCAGCAGCCTCCGAGGACAGGGGACCTACGAGCAGTACTTC.

The V and J genes are TRBV6-5 and TRBJ1-5; TRBD1 aligns across 7 bases. Losses at the gene ends were 10 bases for V and 7 bases for J; bases not matched to a gene: 13. CDR3 length equals 14 residues. The V gene's germline CDR1 is MNHEY and CDR2 SVGAGI. CDR3 nucleotides: TGTGCCATAACCAGGGGGGAAGGAGTGCAGCCCCAGCATTTT. Encoded protein: CAITRGEGVQPQHF.

The chain couples TRBV11-2 to TRBJ1-2; TRBD1 matches 7 bases. Germline assignment: CDR1 SGHAT and CDR2 FQNNGV. CDR3 length equals 13 residues. V shed 1 base, J shed 8 bases, and the junction held 4 bases outside the gene matches. CDR3 nucleotides: TGTGCCAGCAGCTTAGGCCAGGGGGAAGGCTACACCTTC. This translates into CASSLGQGEGYTF.

A single count supports this clone. The genes are TRBV7-8 and TRBJ1-3; D is possibly TRBD1 (6 bases). Trimming left V 1 base short and J 0 bases short, with 10 bases between. From germline, CDR1 is SGHVS and CDR2 FQNEAQ. This CDR3 is built from 16 residues. CDR3 in amino acids: CASSLEGQLSGNTIYF. In DNA, the CDR3 is TGTGCCAGCAGCTTAGAAGGACAGCTCTCTGGAAACACCATATATTTT.

The table lists this clone with a few counts. V is TRBV27 and J is TRBJ1-6, with a weak D call TRBD1 (5 bases). V was cut by 6 bases and J by 1 base, with 10 bases left in between. Germline V lookup: CDR1 MNHEY, CDR2 SMNVEV (reference sequence). The CDR3 extends over 15 amino acids. The CDR3 region has the DNA TGTGCCAGCAGCACCCAGGGTTCCTATAATTCACCCCTCCACTTT. It translates to CASSTQGSYNSPLHF.

The chain employs TRBV7-9 and TRBJ1-2; no clear D. The V and J ends lost 2 bases and 4 bases respectively, with 8 bases between them. Germline CDR1 reads SEHNR; CDR2 reads FQNEAQ (reference sequence). This CDR3 is 13 amino acids long. The chain's CDR3 is CASSLQGAYGYTF. The CDR3 DNA is TGTGCCAGCAGCTTACAAGGAGCCTATGGCTACACCTTC. Full variable domain (missing parts from reference TRBV7-9 and TRBJ1-2): DTGVSQNPRHKITKRGQNVTFRCDPISEHNRLYWYRQTLGQGPEFLTYFQNEAQLEKSRLLSDRFSAERPKGSFSTLEIQRTEQGDSAMYLCASSLQGAYGYTFGSGTRLTVV.

The chain has TRBV6-5 and TRBJ2-1; the match to TRBD2 covers 8 bases. CDR1 MNHEY and CDR2 SVGAGI come from the germline V gene. The CDR3 is 12 residues long. V was clipped by 5 bases and J by 14 bases; unmatched bases: 8. The CDR3 DNA reads as TGTGCCAGCAGTCCTCAACTAGCGGCAAAGTTCTTC. This gives the protein CASSPQLAAKFF.

For the CDR3, the DNA is TGTGCCAGCTCATTAAGCAGGACTGGCAATGAGCAGTTCTTC. Protein sequence: CASSLSRTGNEQFF. V gene TRBV18 combines with J gene TRBJ2-1, with D possibly being TRBD2 (5 bases). The germline V and J ends were trimmed by 5 bases and 6 bases, with 14 bases remaining between them. Germline-derived CDR1 and CDR2 are KGHSH and LQKENI. CDR3 length equals 14 residues.

The chain employs TRBV5-6 and TRBJ2-3; 7 bases fit TRBD2. Germline V CDR1 and CDR2: SGHDT, YYEEEE. The ends lost 2 bases at V and 7 bases at J; junction bases unmatched: 4. CDR3 size: 13 residues. The CDR3 loop reads CASSLKRGNTQYF. The CDR3 DNA is TGTGCCAGCAGCTTAAAGCGGGGAAATACGCAGTATTTT.

This chain connects TRBV5-1 to TRBJ2-7; TRBD2 matches 11 bases. This CDR3 is built from 13 residues. Germline V gene data show CDR1 as SGHRS and CDR2 as YFSETQ. V dropped 5 bases and J dropped 6; count of bases not matched to a gene: 4. In nucleotides, the CDR3 is TGCGCCAGCAGTTCTGGACTAGCGGGCGAGCAGTACTTC. Its protein product is CASSSGLAGEQYF.

This chain joins TRBV4-3 and TRBJ2-1; 7 nucleotides match TRBD2. The CDR3 has 16 residues. The germline CDR1 and CDR2 sequences are LGHNA and YSLEER. J gave up 2 bases and V 5 bases, and 9 bases lay outside the gene matches. CDR3: CASSSRPSGAYNEQFF. Written as DNA, the CDR3 is TGCGCCAGCAGCTCCCGACCTAGCGGAGCCTACAATGAGCAGTTCTTC.

The gene calls are TRBV27 and TRBJ1-4; D unclear. With 6 bases removed from V and 6 bases from J, the gap between germline ends came to 17 bases. Germline CDR1 reads MNHEY; CDR2 reads SMNVEV (reference sequence). The CDR3 extends over 15 amino acids. CDR3 DNA sequence: TGTGCCAGCAGCCCCTCCGGCCAGGTCGATGAAAAACTGTTTTTT. Encoded protein: CASSPSGQVDEKLFF.

The table lists this clone with a few counts. The V call is TRBV5-5, the J call TRBJ1-5; D gene ambiguous. Trimming took 0 bases from V and 5 from J, leaving 6 bases between them. The CDR3 has 13 residues. Germline CDR1 is SGHKS and CDR2 is YYEKEE (reference sequence). The CDR3 is CASSLDSDQPQHF. Written as DNA, the CDR3 is TGTGCCAGCAGCTTGGACAGTGATCAGCCCCAGCATTTT. The full variable domain, in which reference TRBV5-5 and TRBJ1-5 provide the parts outside the CDR3, is DAGVTQSPTHLIKTRGQQVTLRCSPISGHKSVSWYQQVLGQGPQFIFQYYEKEERGRGNFPDRFSARQFPNYSSELNVNALLLGDSALYLCASSLDSDQPQHFGDGTRLSIL.